The rows below give T cell receptor beta chains drawn from one sample of a study of control samples from healthy donors and cancer patients. The assay was immunoSEQ multiplex PCR, and TCRdb's table has in-frame clones only and misses some. Among about 180,000 clones listed, about 91% were seen once. The sequencing sample was made of blood. The receptor set was obtained from a woman aged 40 to 49 in good health. Each CDR3 is given with its conserved first and last residue. D genes are given only for firm matches. Rows give clone size only sometimes, using once, few, many, or a class for an expanded clone.

d_call | j_call | clone_size | v_call | cdr3_nt | cdr3_aa
. | TRBJ1-1 | . | TRBV5-1 | TGCGCCAGCAGCCCAGGGACCTACACTGAAGCTTTCTTT | CASSPGTYTEAFF
TRBD1 | TRBJ1-2 | . | TRBV6-2/TRBV6-3 | TGTGCCAGCAGTTACGTGGACAGGGGCTATGGCTACACCTTC | CASSYVDRGYGYTF
. | TRBJ1-1 | . | TRBV11-2 | TGTGCCAGCAGCTTAGGGGGGTACAGGGAAATGGGTGAAGCTTTCTTT | CASSLGGYREMGEAFF
. | TRBJ1-1 | . | TRBV5-6 | TGTGCCAGCAGCGCAGTAGAGAACACTGAAGCTTTCTTT | CASSAVENTEAFF
. | TRBJ1-4 | . | TRBV2 | TGTGCCAGCAGACAGGGCCGGGAGGGGTCTAATGAAAAACTGTTTTTT | CASRQGREGSNEKLFF
. | TRBJ1-2 | . | TRBV6-2/TRBV6-3 | TGTGCCAGCAGTTACTCTCCGGACTATGGCTACACCTTC | CASSYSPDYGYTF
TRBD1 | TRBJ1-1 | . | TRBV12-3/TRBV12-4 | TGTGCCAGCAGTTTAGGGACAGGGGCAGCTTTCTTT | CASSLGTGAAFF
TRBD1 | TRBJ2-1 | . | TRBV27 | TGTGCCAGCAGTTTACGGGACAGGGGCAATGAGCAGTTCTTC | CASSLRDRGNEQFF
. | TRBJ2-7 | . | TRBV7-8 | TGTGCCAGCAGCTTAGTAGGCCACCTTAGCTCCTACGAGCAGTACTTC | CASSLVGHLSSYEQYF
. | TRBJ1-2 | once | TRBV12-5 | TGTGCTAGTTCAAGGGACGCCCGGCCTGTGGGCTACACCTTC | CASSRDARPVGYTF
TRBD1 | TRBJ2-7 | few | TRBV19 | TGTGCCAGTAGTCACAATCCCGGGACAGGATTCTACGAGCAGTACTTC | CASSHNPGTGFYEQYF
TRBD2 | TRBJ2-2 | . | TRBV2 | TGTGCCAGCAGTGAACCCCCTAGCGGGGCCAGTTTT | CASSEPPSGASF
TRBD1 | TRBJ1-5 | . | TRBV6-5 | TGTGCCAGCAGGGGGGACAGGGGAGGCAATCAGCCCCAGCATTTT | CASRGDRGGNQPQHF
TRBD2 | TRBJ2-1 | . | TRBV13 | TGTGCCAGCAGCTCCCTAGCGGGGGGCTACAATGAGCAGTTCTTC | CASSSLAGGYNEQFF
. | TRBJ1-2 | . | TRBV29-1 | TGCAGCGTTGGGCAGAGCTATGGCTACACCTTC | CSVGQSYGYTF
TRBD1 | TRBJ2-4 | . | TRBV11-2 | TGTGCCAGCAGCCACAGGGGGGTAGCCAAAAACATTCAGTACTTC | CASSHRGVAKNIQYF
. | TRBJ1-2 | . | TRBV5-1 | TGCGCCAGCAGCTCCGCAGGAACCTATGGCTACACCTTC | CASSSAGTYGYTF
. | TRBJ2-7 | . | TRBV7-9 | TGTGCCAGCAGCTTAGGAAGGGGAAGCGTCTCCTACGAGCAGTACTTC | CASSLGRGSVSYEQYF
. | TRBJ2-3 | . | TRBV5-1 | TGCGCCAGCAGTTTGCAAGGGACAGATACGCAGTATTTT | CASSLQGTDTQYF
. | TRBJ1-6 | . | TRBV27 | TGTGCCAGCAGCCGAGGGAGGGGGGGTACGAAACTCCACTTT | CASSRGRGGTKLHF
. | TRBJ1-2 | . | TRBV27 | TGTGCCAGATCGAGGGGGTGCGACTATGGCTACACCTTC | CARSRGCDYGYTF
. | TRBJ2-3 | . | TRBV21-1 | TGTGCCAGCAGCAAAAAGAGGGCTCCGGGACAGGGGGCGATCACAGATACGCAGTATTTT | CASSKKRAPGQGAITDTQYF
. | TRBJ1-1 | once | TRBV18 | TGTGCCAGCTCGCCAGCTGGGGGCAGAAACACTGAAGCTTTCTTT | CASSPAGGRNTEAFF
. | TRBJ1-3 | . | TRBV6-1 | TGTGCCAGCAGTGACCCTTCCTCTGGAAACACCATATATTTT | CASSDPSSGNTIYF
TRBD2 | TRBJ2-7 | . | TRBV2 | TGTGCCAGCAGTGAACTCCCTAGCGGGGGGCTCTCCTACGAGCAGTACTTC | CASSELPSGGLSYEQYF